This TCR beta chain emerged from a study of memory CD8 T cells in hepatitis C reinfection. Study-level results: Five or six donors were too few for definitive public clonotype conclusions.

Of note for this clone: The antigen is undetermined.

Time point given: peak reinfection, 3 to 8 weeks after reinfection detection. Sorted cells were sequenced directly ex vivo without any in vitro expansion. Clones were sequenced by immunoSEQ multiplex PCR, and TCRdb holds only the in-frame ones, with some missing. The sample contains 35,000 to 50,000 clones, more than 75% of which appear only once. The germline gives CDR1 SGHNT, CDR2 YYREEE (reference sequence). The CDR3 runs to 16 residues. Germline trimming cut 4 bases from V and 4 bases from J; bases unmatched to any gene: 13. Source material: naive CD8+ T cells sorted from blood. The chain couples TRBV5-4 to TRBJ2-5, with TRBD2 matching 7 bases. The sequence was collected from a man younger than 35 with hepatitis C virus infection. The CDR3 nucleotides read TGTGCCAGCAGCAATCCCACCTACCCGGGGGGAGAGACCCAGTACTTC. Translating it yields CASSNPTYPGGETQYF.